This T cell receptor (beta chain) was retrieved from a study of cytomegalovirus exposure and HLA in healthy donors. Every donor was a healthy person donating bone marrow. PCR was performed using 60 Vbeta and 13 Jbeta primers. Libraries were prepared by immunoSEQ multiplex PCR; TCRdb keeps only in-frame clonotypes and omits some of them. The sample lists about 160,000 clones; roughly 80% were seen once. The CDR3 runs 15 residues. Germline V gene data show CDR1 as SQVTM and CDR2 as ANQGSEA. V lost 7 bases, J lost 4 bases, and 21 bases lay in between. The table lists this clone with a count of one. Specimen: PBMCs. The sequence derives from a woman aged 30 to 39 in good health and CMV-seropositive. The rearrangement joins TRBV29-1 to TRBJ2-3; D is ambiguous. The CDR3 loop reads CSARKSRLFADTQYF. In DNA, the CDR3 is TGCAGCGCGCGAAAGAGCAGACTCTTCGCAGATACGCAGTATTTT.